A single sample gave rise to the 13 T cell receptor beta chains below, sequenced in a study of Graves' ophthalmopathy and Graves' hyperthyroidism (dated by TCRdb to 2016 to 2018). The run used an Illumina HiSeq 2000. For repertoire sequencing, the TCR beta CDR3 regions were amplified from RNA transcripts. The first round of RT-PCR was done with HTBI primers and the Qiagen OneStep RT-PCR kit, and was followed by a second round of multiplex PCR, then size selection and purification. TCRdb trimmed the raw reads at Q25, called clones with MiXCR and kept productive beta chains. Rows are unified per CDR3 protein, each entry keeping the most common DNA and genes. Here the sample has about 700,000 distinct CDR3 sequences; roughly 40% occur a single time. Of the sample, about 40% falls within the top ten clones. The sequencing input was peripheral blood. Source of these receptors: an adult man with Graves' ophthalmopathy.

The chain links TRBV25-1 to TRBJ2-2; no firm D call. Germline V gives CDR1 MGHDK, CDR2 SYGVNS. Trimming removed 8 bases at V and 2 bases at J, with 6 bases between. The CDR3 contains 12 residues. CDR3 in amino acids: CASFANTGELFF. For the CDR3, the DNA is TGTGCCAGCTTTGCCAACACCGGGGAGCTGTTTTTT.

This chain joins TRBV3-1 and TRBJ1-1; D is uncertain. Looked up from germline, CDR1 is LGHDT and CDR2 is YNNKEL (reference sequence). This CDR3 spans 12 amino acids. V lost 1 base, J lost 7 bases, and 7 bases lay in between. CDR3 loop: CASSQAWDEAFF. The CDR3 DNA reads as TGTGCCAGCAGCCAAGCGTGGGATGAAGCTTTCTTT.

There are many counts of this clonotype. The chain recombines TRBV7-3 with TRBJ2-1; the D is unclear. CDR1 and CDR2 (germline): SGHTA, FQGTGA. Trimming removed 5 bases from V and 2 bases from J, with 13 bases in between. The CDR3 runs 15 residues. This chain's CDR3 is CASSTTATAYNEQFF. The CDR3, as DNA: TGTGCCAGCAGCACTACAGCGACCGCCTACAATGAGCAGTTCTTC.

Comments on this clonotype: The junction departs from the called germline gene at one end, perhaps through a read error. The chain employs TRBV10-3 and TRBJ1-1, with 7 bases identical to TRBD1. This CDR3 has 14 amino acids. Germline CDR1 is ENHRY and CDR2 is SYGVKD. The CDR3 nucleotides read TGTGCCAGCAGTTACCGCGGGACAGCCGGTGAAGCTTTCTTT. Amino acid sequence: CASSYRGTAGEAFF.

With regard to this clonotype: Just one base apart from a much larger clone, this may be a read error. The chain couples TRBV6-4 to TRBJ2-7, with D perhaps TRBD2 (5 bases). CDR3 length: 16 amino acids. CDR1 is MRHNA, CDR2 SNTAGT, per germline. The CDR3 protein is CAISDLGGRDSYEQYF. The CDR3 region has the DNA TGTGCCATCAGTGACTTAGGAGGCAGAGACTCCTACGAGCAGTACTTC.

Many counts were recorded for this clonotype. The J gene is TRBJ2-7, the V gene TRBV25-1, with a possible D match to TRBD2 (5 bases). The CDR3 consists of 14 residues. Trimming removed 5 bases from V and 0 bases from J, with 11 bases in between. CDR1 MGHDK and CDR2 SYGVNS come from the germline V gene. CDR3 region: CASSKGRGSYEQYF. The CDR3 bases are TGTGCCAGCAGTAAGGGCCGGGGCTCCTACGAGCAGTACTTC.

This clonotype was counted ten times or more. J is TRBJ1-5 and V is TRBV7-4; D not resolved. There are 16 residues in the CDR3. V was shortened by 5 bases and J by 6 bases, with 20 bases between the two germline ends. The germline V gene encodes CDR1 SGHVT and CDR2 SQSDAQ. This CDR3 reads CASSPPVGKDSQPQHF. CDR3 coding DNA: TGTGCCAGCAGCCCCCCCGTGGGGAAGGATAGTCAGCCCCAGCATTTT.

The chain has TRBV11-3 and TRBJ2-5; 9 bases match TRBD1. The V gene end was trimmed by 5 bases and the J gene end by 5 bases; junction bases not matched to a gene: 15. CDR1 and CDR2 (germline): SGHNT, YENEEA. This CDR3 is 17 amino acids long. The CDR3 here is CASSPGQSDRGGETQYF. The CDR3 DNA reads as TGTGCCAGCAGCCCAGGACAAAGCGACAGGGGGGGGGAGACCCAGTACTTC.

The chain links TRBV6-6 to TRBJ1-6; maybe TRBD1 (5 bases). Trimming took off 6 bases at V and 11 bases at J, with 20 bases between the two ends. The germline V gene has CDR1 MNHNY and CDR2 SVGAGI (reference sequence). This CDR3 contains 15 residues. As DNA, the CDR3 is TGTGCCAGCAGCAGTAGTAGGGGTAATGGTCCACCCCTCCACTTT. It is translated as CASSSSRGNGPPLHF.

The gene calls are TRBV20-1 and TRBJ2-5; 8 nucleotides match TRBD2. CDR3 length equals 14 residues. Trimming took 2 bases from V and 3 from J; bases not matched to a gene: 5. Germline CDR1 reads DFQATT; CDR2 reads SNEGSKA (reference sequence). The CDR3 DNA reads as TGCAGTGCTAGATCGGGAGGGGGAAAAGAGACCCAGTACTTC. Translation: CSARSGGGKETQYF.

This clonotype has a count of ten or more. This chain uses TRBV9 with TRBJ2-5; a weak D match, TRBD1 (5 bases). CDR1 and CDR2 from the germline V gene are SGDLS and YYNGEE. The CDR3 loop spans 14 amino acids. Trimming took off 0 bases at V and 4 bases at J, with 10 bases between the two ends. The CDR3 protein is CASSVGRQPETQYF. The DNA for the CDR3 is TGTGCCAGCAGCGTAGGTCGACAGCCAGAGACCCAGTACTTC.

The chain combines TRBV5-1 with TRBJ2-7; possible D gene TRBD1, 6 bases. The CDR3 spans 13 residues. Germline V lookup: CDR1 SGHRS, CDR2 YFSETQ. The V and J ends lost 5 bases and 3 bases respectively, with 12 bases between them. The CDR3 loop reads CASSRTEHYEQYF. DNA for the CDR3: TGCGCCAGCAGTAGGACAGAACACTACGAGCAGTACTTC.

This rearrangement joins TRBV19 to TRBJ2-2; 7 positions match TRBD1. The CDR3 extends over 14 amino acids. V shed 4 bases, J shed 6 bases, and the junction held 5 bases outside the gene matches. From germline, CDR1 is LNHDA and CDR2 SQIVND (reference sequence). The CDR3 region is CASSSKTGPGELFF. CDR3 in DNA: TGTGCCAGTAGTAGCAAGACAGGGCCCGGGGAGCTGTTTTTT.